These T cell receptor beta chains were read from a single sample in a study of control samples from healthy donors and cancer patients. TCRdb's copy holds only in-frame clones and misses some; the assay was immunoSEQ multiplex PCR. This sample has approximately 100,000 clones, with about 91% found just once. The sequencing input was blood. Receptors were obtained from a man between 25 and 39 years old in good health. CDR3s include the opening cysteine and the closing phenylalanine or tryptophan. Fields, in order: D gene, V gene, J gene, clone size, CDR3 protein, CDR3 DNA. The D gene is left open where the match is weak. Expanded clones are given a class, and other clones once, few, many or no size at all.

>TRBD1|TRBV6-6|TRBJ1-2|-
CASSLTQGDYGYTF
TGTGCCAGCAGTCTTACACAGGGGGACTATGGCTACACCTTC
>-|TRBV5-4|TRBJ1-3|once
CASSLTGGGNTIYF
TGTGCCAGCAGCTTGACTGGAGGGGGAAACACCATATATTTT
>-|TRBV9|TRBJ2-7|-
CATSSGPNTEQYF
TGTGCCACCTCCTCCGGACCCAATACGGAGCAGTACTTC
>-|TRBV5-4|TRBJ2-5|-
CASSLRSGAQETQYF
TGTGCCAGCAGCTTGCGCAGCGGAGCCCAAGAGACCCAGTACTTC
>TRBD1|TRBV7-9|TRBJ2-7|-
CASSAAGGESSYEQYF
TGTGCCAGCAGCGCCGCAGGGGGCGAGTCTTCCTACGAGCAGTACTTC
>-|TRBV5-4|TRBJ2-2|few
CATGIAGELFF
TGTGCCACCGGGATTGCCGGGGAGCTGTTTTTT
>TRBD1|TRBV19|TRBJ2-3|-
CASSIQGATDTQYF
TGTGCCAGTAGTATACAGGGGGCCACAGATACGCAGTATTTT
>-|TRBV7-9|TRBJ2-7|once
CASSLFRGSSYEQYF
TGTGCCAGCAGCTTATTCAGGGGAAGCTCCTACGAGCAGTACTTC
>TRBD1|TRBV4-3|TRBJ1-1|-
CASSQTGQANTEAFF
TGCGCCAGCAGCCAAACGGGACAGGCGAACACTGAAGCTTTCTTT
>-|TRBV30|TRBJ2-1|-
CAWSVLSEQFF
TGTGCCTGGAGTGTACTATCTGAGCAGTTCTTC
>-|TRBV28|TRBJ2-2|-
CASRPSFVWSMPEGTGELFF
TGTGCCAGCAGACCCTCCTTTGTCTGGTCAATGCCAGAGGGAACCGGGGAGCTGTTTTTT
>-|TRBV7-9|TRBJ2-4|-
CASTQGKDIQYF
TGTGCCAGCACCCAGGGCAAGGACATTCAGTACTTC
>-|TRBV30|TRBJ2-7|once
CAWRATGSIYEQYF
TGTGCCTGGAGGGCTACGGGATCCATATACGAGCAGTACTTC
>-|TRBV5-4|TRBJ2-5|-
CASSGPEAGREYQETQYF
TGTGCCAGCAGCGGACCCGAAGCGGGCAGAGAGTATCAAGAGACCCAGTACTTC
>-|TRBV7-9|TRBJ2-7|-
CASSPGTGDSYEQYF
TGTGCCAGCAGCCCTGGGACGGGAGATTCCTACGAGCAGTACTTC
>-|TRBV5-1|TRBJ2-7|-
CASSSRPSYEQYF
TGCGCCAGCAGCTCCCGACCATCCTACGAGCAGTACTTC
>-|TRBV7-2|TRBJ2-1|-
CASSLEWNEQFF
TGTGCCAGCAGCTTAGAGTGGAATGAGCAGTTCTTC
>-|TRBV12-3/TRBV12-4|TRBJ1-1|-
CASSSQANTEAFF
TGTGCCAGCAGTTCCCAGGCGAACACTGAAGCTTTCTTT
>TRBD1|TRBV4-2|TRBJ1-4|medium-sized
CASSQDGQGGTQNEKLFF
TGTGCCAGCAGCCAAGACGGACAGGGGGGGACTCAAAATGAAAAACTGTTTTTT
>-|TRBV3-1/TRBV3-2|TRBJ2-1|-
CASSQEGGLGEQFF
TGTGCCAGCAGCCAAGAGGGGGGTCTCGGTGAGCAGTTCTTC
>TRBD2|TRBV6-4|TRBJ2-4|-
CASSDSSGIPYF
TGTGCCAGCAGTGACTCGAGCGGGATCCCGTACTTC
>TRBD2|TRBV6-1|TRBJ2-1|few
CASSEAGLAGYNEQFF
TGTGCCAGCAGTGAAGCGGGACTAGCGGGGTACAATGAGCAGTTCTTC
>-|TRBV7-3|TRBJ2-1|-
CASSFTGGTEYYNEQFF
TGTGCCAGCAGCTTTACCGGGGGGACAGAGTATTACAATGAGCAGTTCTTC
>TRBD2|TRBV6-4|TRBJ2-1|-
CASSEVVGREYNEQFF
TGTGCCAGCAGTGAGGTAGTCGGGAGGGAGTACAATGAGCAGTTCTTC
>-|TRBV30|TRBJ2-5|-
CAWSKDRETQYF
TGTGCCTGGAGCAAGGATCGAGAGACCCAGTACTTC
>-|TRBV5-6|TRBJ1-6|once
CASRSEAEAYNSPLHF
TGTGCCAGCAGATCAGAAGCTGAGGCCTATAATTCACCCCTCCACTTT
>TRBD1|TRBV18|TRBJ1-1|few
CASSRQGDDTEAFF
TGTGCCAGCTCACGACAGGGGGATGACACTGAAGCTTTCTTT
>-|TRBV10-3|TRBJ1-3|-
CAISESQGISGNTIYF
TGTGCCATCAGTGAATCTCAGGGGATATCTGGAAACACCATATATTTT
>TRBD1|TRBV6-6|TRBJ1-1|-
CASSQTQTGQGGGTEAFF
TGTGCCAGCAGTCAAACCCAAACTGGACAGGGAGGTGGGACTGAAGCTTTCTTT
>-|TRBV7-9|TRBJ2-5|-
CASSFFFSETQYF
TGTGCCAGCAGCTTTTTTTTCTCGGAGACCCAGTACTTC
>-|TRBV11-3|TRBJ1-1|-
CASRTRNTEAFF
TGTGCCAGCAGGACAAGAAACACTGAAGCTTTCTTT
>-|TRBV5-1|TRBJ2-7|-
CASSLDQGWDEQYF
TGCGCCAGCAGCTTGGATCAGGGGTGGGACGAGCAGTACTTC
>TRBD2|TRBV5-4|TRBJ2-2|-
CASSLGWAGENTGELFF
TGTGCCAGCAGCTTGGGTTGGGCGGGAGAGAACACCGGGGAGCTGTTTTTT
>-|TRBV30|TRBJ1-1|-
CASRRYTEAFF
TGTGCCTCCCGGCGCTACACTGAAGCTTTCTTT
>-|TRBV12-3/TRBV12-4|TRBJ2-3|-
CASKRSTDTQYF
TGTGCCAGCAAGAGGAGCACAGATACGCAGTATTTT
>-|TRBV7-9|TRBJ1-1|-
CASSLLIGTEAFF
TGTGCCAGCAGCTTATTAATCGGGACTGAAGCTTTCTTT
>-|TRBV7-9|TRBJ2-7|-
CASSLQGTEQYF
TGTGCCAGCAGCCTACAGGGAACCGAGCAGTACTTC
>TRBD2|TRBV6-2/TRBV6-3|TRBJ2-7|once
CASSYGTSGRAHEQYF
TGTGCCAGCAGTTACGGGACTAGCGGGAGGGCCCACGAGCAGTACTTC
>-|TRBV23-1|TRBJ1-2|-
CASSQSRGGTRRGYGYTF
TGCGCCAGCAGTCAATCAAGAGGGGGGACACGGCGGGGCTATGGCTACACCTTC
>-|TRBV9|TRBJ2-3|-
CASSGSRSGGDTQYF
TGTGCCAGCAGCGGGTCGCGGTCAGGCGGGGATACGCAGTATTTT
>TRBD1|TRBV24-1|TRBJ2-3|-
CATSGGGRKITDTQYF
TGTGCCACCAGTGGAGGGGGCAGAAAGATCACAGATACGCAGTATTTT
>-|TRBV30|TRBJ1-6|once
CAWTLNNSPLHF
TGTGCCTGGACGCTGAATAATTCACCCCTCCACTTT
>-|TRBV5-1|TRBJ2-3|-
CASRAGASTDTQYF
TGCGCCAGCAGGGCGGGGGCCAGCACAGATACGCAGTATTTT
>TRBD1|TRBV4-1|TRBJ1-2|-
CASSPQGAYGYTF
TGCGCCAGCAGCCCGCAGGGGGCCTATGGCTACACCTTC
>TRBD1|TRBV27|TRBJ2-7|-
CASSQQGSVYEQYF
TGTGCCAGCAGCCAACAGGGGTCTGTGTACGAGCAGTACTTC
>-|TRBV19|TRBJ2-4|-
CASSIPVAKNIQYF
TGTGCCAGTAGTATACCGGTAGCCAAAAACATTCAGTACTTC
>-|TRBV6-6|TRBJ2-1|many
CASSLAQAPNEQFF
TGTGCCAGCAGTCTGGCACAGGCTCCCAATGAGCAGTTCTTC
>-|TRBV5-1|TRBJ2-4|-
CASSPGGTKNIQYF
TGCGCCAGCAGCCCTGGGGGGACCAAAAACATTCAGTACTTC
>-|TRBV5-1|TRBJ2-7|-
CASSLAGPGPQPYEQYF
TGCGCCAGCAGCTTGGCCGGACCCGGGCCGCAACCCTACGAGCAGTACTTC
>TRBD1|TRBV5-4|TRBJ1-2|-
CASSLDTGEIYGYTF
TGTGCCAGCAGCTTGGACACAGGGGAGATCTATGGCTACACCTTC
>TRBD2|TRBV5-1|TRBJ2-3|-
CASSLEASGRETDTQYF
TGCGCCAGCAGCTTGGAGGCTAGCGGGAGGGAGACAGATACGCAGTATTTT
>-|TRBV11-3|TRBJ2-3|-
CASSLSWGADTQYF
TGTGCCAGCAGCCTTTCTTGGGGGGCAGATACGCAGTATTTT
>-|TRBV7-9|TRBJ2-1|-
CASSLVYEQFF
TGTGCCAGCAGCTTAGTGTATGAGCAGTTCTTC
>-|TRBV19|TRBJ1-1|few
CASSIMGTEAFF
TGTGCCAGTAGTATCATGGGCACTGAAGCTTTCTTT
>-|TRBV28|TRBJ1-1|-
CASSSQERAFF
TGTGCCAGCAGTTCACAGGAGAGGGCTTTCTTT
>-|TRBV3-1/TRBV3-2|TRBJ2-7|-
CASSQDGGSSREQYF
TGTGCCAGCAGCCAAGATGGAGGTAGCTCTCGCGAGCAGTACTTC
>-|TRBV10-3|TRBJ2-7|-
CAISEPGRGRSYEQYF
TGTGCCATCAGTGAGCCAGGGAGGGGGCGATCCTACGAGCAGTACTTC
>-|TRBV28|TRBJ2-1|-
CASSPQSHEQFF
TGTGCCAGCAGTCCCCAGAGCCATGAGCAGTTCTTC
>-|TRBV7-2|TRBJ2-2|few
CASSLINTGELFF
TGTGCCAGCAGCTTAATTAACACCGGGGAGCTGTTTTTT
>-|TRBV11-3|TRBJ2-1|-
CASSLFVRLDNEQFF
TGTGCCAGCAGCTTGTTCGTGCGGCTGGACAATGAGCAGTTCTTC